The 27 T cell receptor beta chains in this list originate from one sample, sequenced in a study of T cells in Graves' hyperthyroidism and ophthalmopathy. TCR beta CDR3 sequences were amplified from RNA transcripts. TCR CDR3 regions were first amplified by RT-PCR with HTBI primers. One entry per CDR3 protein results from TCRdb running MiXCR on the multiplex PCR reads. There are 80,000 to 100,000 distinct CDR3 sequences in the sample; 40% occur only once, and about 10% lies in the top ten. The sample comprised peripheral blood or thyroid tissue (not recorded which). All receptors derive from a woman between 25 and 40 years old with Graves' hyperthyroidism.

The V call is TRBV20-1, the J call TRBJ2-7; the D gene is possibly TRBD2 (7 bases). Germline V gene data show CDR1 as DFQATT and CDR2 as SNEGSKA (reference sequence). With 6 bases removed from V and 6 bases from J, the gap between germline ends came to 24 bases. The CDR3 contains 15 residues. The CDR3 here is CSAPRGGGAAGEQYF. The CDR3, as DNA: TGCAGTGCCCCACGGGGAGGGGGGGCTGCGGGCGAGCAGTACTTC.

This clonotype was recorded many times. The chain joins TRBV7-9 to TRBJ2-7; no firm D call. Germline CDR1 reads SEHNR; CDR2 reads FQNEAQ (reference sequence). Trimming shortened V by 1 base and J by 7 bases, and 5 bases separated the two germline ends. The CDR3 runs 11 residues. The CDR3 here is CASSLVGEQYF. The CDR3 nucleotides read TGTGCCAGCAGCTTAGTGGGGGAGCAGTACTTC.

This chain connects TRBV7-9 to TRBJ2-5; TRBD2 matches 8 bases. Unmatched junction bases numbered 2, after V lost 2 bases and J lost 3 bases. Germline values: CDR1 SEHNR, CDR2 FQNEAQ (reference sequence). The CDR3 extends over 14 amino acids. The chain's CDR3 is CASSLSTSEETQYF. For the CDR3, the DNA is TGTGCCAGCAGCTTATCGACTAGCGAAGAGACCCAGTACTTC. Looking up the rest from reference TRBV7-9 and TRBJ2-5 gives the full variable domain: DTGVSQNPRHKITKRGQNVTFRCDPISEHNRLYWYRQTLGQGPEFLTYFQNEAQLEKSRLLSDRFSAERPKGSFSTLEIQRTEQGDSAMYLCASSLSTSEETQYFGPGTRLLVL.

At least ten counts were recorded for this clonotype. The CDR3: CASSEALGSGRVDEQYF. The CDR3 coding sequence is TGTGCCAGCAGTGAGGCCCTCGGTAGCGGGAGGGTCGACGAGCAGTACTTC. The chain links TRBV25-1 to TRBJ2-7; TRBD2 aligns across 11 bases. Germline CDR1 and CDR2: MGHDK and SYGVNS. This CDR3 contains 17 residues. The V segment lost 3 bases and the J segment 5 bases; nucleotides outside the gene matches: 12.

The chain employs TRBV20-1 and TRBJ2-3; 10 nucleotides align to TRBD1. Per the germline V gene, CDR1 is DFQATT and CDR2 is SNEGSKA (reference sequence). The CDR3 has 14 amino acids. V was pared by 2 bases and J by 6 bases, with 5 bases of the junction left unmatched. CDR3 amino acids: CSARPGQGVDTQYF. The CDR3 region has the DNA TGCAGTGCTAGACCCGGACAGGGGGTGGATACGCAGTATTTT.

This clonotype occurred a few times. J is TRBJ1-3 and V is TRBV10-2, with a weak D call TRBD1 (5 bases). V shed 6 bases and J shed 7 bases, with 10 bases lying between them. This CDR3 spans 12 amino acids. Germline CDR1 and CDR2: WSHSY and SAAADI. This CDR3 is CASRVGGNTIYF. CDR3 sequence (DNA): TGCGCCAGCAGGGTCGGGGGGAACACCATATATTTT.

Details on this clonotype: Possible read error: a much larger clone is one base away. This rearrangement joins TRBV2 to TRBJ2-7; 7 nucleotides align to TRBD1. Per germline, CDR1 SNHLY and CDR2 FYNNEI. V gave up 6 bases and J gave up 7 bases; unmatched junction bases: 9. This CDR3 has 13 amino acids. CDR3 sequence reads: CASRPGTALEQYF. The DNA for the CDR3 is TGTGCCAGCAGACCCGGGACAGCCCTGGAGCAGTACTTC.

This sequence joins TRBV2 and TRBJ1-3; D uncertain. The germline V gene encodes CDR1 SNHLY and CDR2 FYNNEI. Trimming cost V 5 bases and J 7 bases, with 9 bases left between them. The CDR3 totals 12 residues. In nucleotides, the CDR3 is TGTGCCAGCAGTAACGTAGAGAACACCATATATTTT. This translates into CASSNVENTIYF.

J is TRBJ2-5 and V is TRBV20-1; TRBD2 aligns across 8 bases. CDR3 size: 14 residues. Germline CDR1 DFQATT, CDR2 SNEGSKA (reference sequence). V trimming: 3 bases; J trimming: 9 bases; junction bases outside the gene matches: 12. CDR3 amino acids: CSASPGTSREAQYF. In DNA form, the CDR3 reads TGCAGTGCTAGCCCGGGGACCTCGCGGGAGGCCCAGTACTTC.

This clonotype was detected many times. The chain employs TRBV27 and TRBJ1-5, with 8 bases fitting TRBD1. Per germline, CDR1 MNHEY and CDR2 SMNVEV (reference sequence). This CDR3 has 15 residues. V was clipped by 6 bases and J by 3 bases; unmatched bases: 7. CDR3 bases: TGTGCCAGCAGCTCCGGGACAGGTTCCAATCAGCCCCAGCATTTT. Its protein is CASSSGTGSNQPQHF.

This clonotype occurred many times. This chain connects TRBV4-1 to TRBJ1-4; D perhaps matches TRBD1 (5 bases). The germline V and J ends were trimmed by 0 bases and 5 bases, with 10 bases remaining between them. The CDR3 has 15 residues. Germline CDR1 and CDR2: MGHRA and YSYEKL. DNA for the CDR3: TGCGCCAGCAGCCAAGAGGGACGGAAGAATGAAAAACTGTTTTTT. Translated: CASSQEGRKNEKLFF.

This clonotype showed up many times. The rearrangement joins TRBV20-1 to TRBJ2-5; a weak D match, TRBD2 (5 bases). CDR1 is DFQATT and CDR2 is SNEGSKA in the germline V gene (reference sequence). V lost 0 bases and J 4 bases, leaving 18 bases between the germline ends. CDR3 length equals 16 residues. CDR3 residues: CSARDVLAKSGETQYF. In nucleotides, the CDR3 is TGCAGTGCTAGAGATGTATTAGCGAAGAGTGGAGAGACCCAGTACTTC.

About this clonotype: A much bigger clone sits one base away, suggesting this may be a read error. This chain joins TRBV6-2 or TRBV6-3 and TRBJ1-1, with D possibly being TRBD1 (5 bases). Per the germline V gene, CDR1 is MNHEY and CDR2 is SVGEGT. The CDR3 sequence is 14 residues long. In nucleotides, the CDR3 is TGTGCCATCAGTTACCGGGACTCGGGCGGTGAAGCTTTCTTT. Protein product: CAISYRDSGGEAFF.

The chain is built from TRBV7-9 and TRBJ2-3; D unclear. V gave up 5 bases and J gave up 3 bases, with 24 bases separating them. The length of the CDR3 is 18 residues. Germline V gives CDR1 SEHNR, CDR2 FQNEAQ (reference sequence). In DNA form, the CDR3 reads TGTGCCAGCAGCCCCACCCCCTACAGCCTAGGGCTGACAGATACGCAGTATTTT. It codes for CASSPTPYSLGLTDTQYF. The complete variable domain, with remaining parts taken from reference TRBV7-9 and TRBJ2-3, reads DTGVSQNPRHKITKRGQNVTFRCDPISEHNRLYWYRQTLGQGPEFLTYFQNEAQLEKSRLLSDRFSAERPKGSFSTLEIQRTEQGDSAMYLCASSPTPYSLGLTDTQYFGPGTRLTVL.

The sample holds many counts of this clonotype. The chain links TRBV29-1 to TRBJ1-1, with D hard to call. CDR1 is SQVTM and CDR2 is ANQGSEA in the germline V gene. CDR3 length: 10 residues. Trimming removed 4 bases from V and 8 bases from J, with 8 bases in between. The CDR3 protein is CSVVVDEAFF. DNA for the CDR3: TGCAGCGTTGTCGTCGACGAAGCTTTCTTT.

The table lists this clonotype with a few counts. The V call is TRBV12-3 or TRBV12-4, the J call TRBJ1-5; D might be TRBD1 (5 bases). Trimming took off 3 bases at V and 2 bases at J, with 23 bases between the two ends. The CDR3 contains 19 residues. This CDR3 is CASSLARVDFLGGNQPQHF. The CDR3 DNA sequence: TGTGCCAGCAGTTTGGCCAGGGTTGATTTTTTAGGGGGCAATCAGCCCCAGCATTTT.

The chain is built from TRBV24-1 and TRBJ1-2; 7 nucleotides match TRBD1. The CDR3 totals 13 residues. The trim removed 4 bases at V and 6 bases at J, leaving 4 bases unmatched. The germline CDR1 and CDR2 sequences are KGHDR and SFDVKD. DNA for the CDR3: TGTGCCACCAGTGAGACAGGGATTCATGGCTACACCTTC. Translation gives CATSETGIHGYTF.

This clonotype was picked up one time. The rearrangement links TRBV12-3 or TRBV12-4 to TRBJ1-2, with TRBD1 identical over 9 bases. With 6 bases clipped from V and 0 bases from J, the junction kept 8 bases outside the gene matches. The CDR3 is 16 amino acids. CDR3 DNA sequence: TGTGCCAGCAGCCCGGACAGGGGTCACCCTAACTATGGCTACACCTTC. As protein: CASSPDRGHPNYGYTF.

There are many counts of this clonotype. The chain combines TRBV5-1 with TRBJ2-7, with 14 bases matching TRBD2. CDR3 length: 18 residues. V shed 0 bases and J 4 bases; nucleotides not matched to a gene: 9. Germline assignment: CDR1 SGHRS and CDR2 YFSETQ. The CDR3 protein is CASSLGTSGRTLPYEQYF. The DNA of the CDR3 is TGCGCCAGCAGCTTGGGGACTAGCGGGAGGACTTTACCTTACGAGCAGTACTTC. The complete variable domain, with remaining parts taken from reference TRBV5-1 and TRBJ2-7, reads KAGVTQTPRYLIKTRGQQVTLSCSPISGHRSVSWYQQTPGQGLQFLFEYFSETQRNKGNFPGRFSGRQFSNSRSEMNVSTLELGDSALYLCASSLGTSGRTLPYEQYFGPGTRLTVT.

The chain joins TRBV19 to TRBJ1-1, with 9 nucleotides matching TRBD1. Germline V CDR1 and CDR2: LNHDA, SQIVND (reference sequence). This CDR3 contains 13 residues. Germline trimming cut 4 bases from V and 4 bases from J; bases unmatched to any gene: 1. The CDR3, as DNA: TGTGCCAGTAGTACGACAGGGGGCACTGAAGCTTTCTTT. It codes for CASSTTGGTEAFF.

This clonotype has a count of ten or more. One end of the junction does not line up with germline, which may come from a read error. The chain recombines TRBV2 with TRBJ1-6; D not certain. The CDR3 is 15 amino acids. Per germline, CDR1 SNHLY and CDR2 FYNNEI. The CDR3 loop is CASSEASGGSSLLHF. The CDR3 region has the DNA TGTGCCAGCAGTGAAGCGTCGGGAGGGAGTTCACTCCTCCACTTT.

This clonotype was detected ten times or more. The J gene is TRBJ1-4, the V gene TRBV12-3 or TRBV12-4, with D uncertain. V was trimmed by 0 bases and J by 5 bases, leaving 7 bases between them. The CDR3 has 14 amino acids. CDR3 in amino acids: CASSLAARNEKLFF. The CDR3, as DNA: TGTGCCAGCAGTTTAGCGGCCCGAAATGAAAAACTGTTTTTT.

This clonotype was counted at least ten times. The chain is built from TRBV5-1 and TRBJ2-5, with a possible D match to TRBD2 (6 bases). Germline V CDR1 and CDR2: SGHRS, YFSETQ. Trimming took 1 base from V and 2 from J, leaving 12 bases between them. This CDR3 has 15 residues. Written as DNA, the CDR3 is TGCGCCAGCAGCTTGTCGCTAGCGAGACAAGAGACCCAGTACTTC. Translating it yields CASSLSLARQETQYF.

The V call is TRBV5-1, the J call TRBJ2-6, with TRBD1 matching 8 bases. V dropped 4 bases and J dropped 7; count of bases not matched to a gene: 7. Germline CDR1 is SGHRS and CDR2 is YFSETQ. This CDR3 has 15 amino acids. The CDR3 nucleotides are TGCGCCAGCAGCCTCGATGGACAGGGAGCCAACGTCCTGACTTTC. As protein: CASSLDGQGANVLTF.

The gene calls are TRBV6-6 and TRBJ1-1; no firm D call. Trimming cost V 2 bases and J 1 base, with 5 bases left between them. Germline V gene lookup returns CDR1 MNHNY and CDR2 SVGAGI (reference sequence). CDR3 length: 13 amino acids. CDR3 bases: TGTGCCAGCAGTTACCAAGGGAACACTGAAGCTTTCTTT. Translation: CASSYQGNTEAFF.

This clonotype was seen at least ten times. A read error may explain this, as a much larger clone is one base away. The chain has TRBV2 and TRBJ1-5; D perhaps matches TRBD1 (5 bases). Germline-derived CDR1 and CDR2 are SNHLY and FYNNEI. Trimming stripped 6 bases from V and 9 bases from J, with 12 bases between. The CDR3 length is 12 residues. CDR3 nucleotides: TGTGCCAGCAGGCTCAGGGAGTGGCCCCAGCATTTT. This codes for CASRLREWPQHF.

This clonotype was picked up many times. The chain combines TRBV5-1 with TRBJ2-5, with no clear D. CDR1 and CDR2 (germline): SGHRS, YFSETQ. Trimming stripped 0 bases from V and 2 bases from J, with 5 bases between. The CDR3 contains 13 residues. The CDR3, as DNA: TGCGCCAGCAGCTTGGTACCACAAGAGACCCAGTACTTC. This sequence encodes CASSLVPQETQYF. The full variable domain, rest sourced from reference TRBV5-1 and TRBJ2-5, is KAGVTQTPRYLIKTRGQQVTLSCSPISGHRSVSWYQQTPGQGLQFLFEYFSETQRNKGNFPGRFSGRQFSNSRSEMNVSTLELGDSALYLCASSLVPQETQYFGPGTRLLVL.